This TCR beta chain was documented in a study of vaccination and CD4 T cells after COVID-19. Across the study: Median time from COVID diagnosis to post-COVID sampling was 101 days (35 to 161).

Documented treatment: roughly nine-day PBMC culture with coronavirus spike peptide pools or control peptides (ViraFEST assay). By frequency in the sample, this clonotype is large. Its antigen is unknown. The study sequenced cultured CD4+ T cell DNA using the Oncomine TCR Beta short-read assay. TCRdb re-called the PCR reads through MiXCR, storing one row per CDR3 protein. The sample holds some 11,000 distinct CDR3 sequences, approximately 58% seen once. With 3 bases removed from V and 2 bases from J, the gap between germline ends came to 15 bases. The length of the CDR3 is 16 residues. Per germline, CDR1 SGHTS and CDR2 YDEGEE.

Specimen: CD4+ T cells from blood, cultured in vitro, collected before SARS-CoV-2 vaccination. The TCR sequence derives from a human donor who had recovered from COVID-19. The chain joins TRBV5-8 to TRBJ1-5; D is perhaps TRBD1 (6 bases). The CDR3 coding sequence is TGTGCCAGCAGCTCTGGGGGGGGGCATGGCAATCAGCCCCAGCATTTT. This encodes CASSSGGGHGNQPQHF.